This entry lists 23 T cell receptor beta chains sequenced from one sample in a study of blood T cell repertoires in COVID-19. TCRdb's copy holds only in-frame clones and misses some; the assay was immunoSEQ multiplex PCR. This table holds about 100,000 clones, 80% to 90% found once. Sequences were obtained from peripheral blood. The receptor set was obtained from a man older than 75 with acute or convalescent COVID-19.

The V call is TRBV10-1, the J call TRBJ2-2; D unresolved. Trimming removed 2 bases at V and 3 bases at J, with 4 bases between. CDR1 is WNHNN and CDR2 is SYGVQD in the germline V gene (reference sequence). This CDR3 is 13 amino acids long. As DNA, the CDR3 is TGCGCCAGCAGTGAGCAGTACACCGGGGAGCTGTTTTTT. This codes for CASSEQYTGELFF.

Worth noting for this clone: An end of the junction does not agree with germline; a read error may underlie this. The chain carries TRBV10-2 and TRBJ2-1; TRBD2 matches 11 bases. CDR1 and CDR2 (germline): WSHSY, SAAADI. CDR3 length: 13 amino acids. In nucleotides, the CDR3 is TGCGCCAGCAGTGAGTCAGTAGCGGGGGGGCTGGTCTTC. It encodes CASSESVAGGLVF.

The gene calls are TRBV24-1 and TRBJ2-3; D is undetermined. The CDR3 has 14 residues. V gave up 0 bases and J gave up 4 bases, with 7 bases separating them. The germline V gene has CDR1 KGHDR and CDR2 SFDVKD. For the CDR3, the DNA is TGTGCCACCAGTGATTTGCGACTGGCAGATACGCAGTATTTT. It is translated as CATSDLRLADTQYF.

This clone was counted only a few times. The chain couples TRBV11-2 to TRBJ2-1; 11 nucleotides line up with TRBD2. J gave up 7 bases and V 5 bases, and 4 bases lay outside the gene matches. Germline assignment: CDR1 SGHAT and CDR2 FQNNGV. This CDR3 has 14 amino acids. The CDR3 sequence is CASSIAGGSNEQFF. The CDR3 coding sequence is TGTGCCAGCAGCATAGCGGGGGGGTCGAATGAGCAGTTCTTC.

The chain recombines TRBV10-3 with TRBJ1-1; possible D gene TRBD1, 5 bases. This CDR3 contains 14 residues. Trimming left V 8 bases short and J 2 bases short, with 15 bases between. CDR1 ENHRY and CDR2 SYGVKD come from the germline V gene. The CDR3 DNA sequence: TGTGCCATCGCCCCTGGGGGGGGTAACACTGAAGCTTTCTTT. Its translation: CAIAPGGGNTEAFF.

The chain recombines TRBV7-7 with TRBJ2-4; perhaps TRBD1 as D (6 bases). The V gene lost 5 bases and the J gene lost 5 bases, with 10 bases spanning the gap. This CDR3 spans 13 amino acids. In germline, CDR1 is SSHAT, CDR2 FNYEAQ (reference sequence). CDR3 bases: TGTGCCAGCAGCCTGGACAGACAAAACATTCAGTACTTC. This gives the protein CASSLDRQNIQYF.

This chain uses TRBV19 with TRBJ1-2; D is undetermined. The CDR3 is 14 amino acids. V gave up 0 bases and J gave up 1 base, with 6 bases separating them. Germline-derived CDR1 and CDR2 are LNHDA and SQIVND (reference sequence). CDR3 sequence: CASSIDSSNYGYTF. Written as DNA, the CDR3 is TGTGCCAGTAGTATAGATAGCAGTAACTATGGCTACACCTTC.

This sequence joins TRBV27 and TRBJ1-2, with D maybe TRBD1 (5 bases). Between the trimmed V and J ends, which lost 3 bases and 5 bases, there was a span of 13 bases. This CDR3 has 14 amino acids. Looked up from germline, CDR1 is MNHEY and CDR2 is SMNVEV (reference sequence). The CDR3 DNA sequence: TGTGCCAGCAGTTTTCTCCAGGGCAAATATGGCTACACCTTC. Protein sequence: CASSFLQGKYGYTF.

This clone appeared once. The genes are TRBV27 and TRBJ2-7; D is possibly TRBD1 (5 bases). From germline, CDR1 is MNHEY and CDR2 SMNVEV (reference sequence). The CDR3 extends over 12 amino acids. V was trimmed by 11 bases and J by 1 base, leaving 12 bases between them. CDR3 DNA sequence: TGTGCCTCACGGACATATTCCTACGAGCAGTACTTC. Amino acid sequence: CASRTYSYEQYF.

The chain carries TRBV7-6 and TRBJ2-7; D may be TRBD1 (6 bases). Deletions cut 1 base from V and 5 bases from J, with 15 bases between. The CDR3 sequence is 15 residues long. Germline values: CDR1 SGHVS, CDR2 FNYEAQ. The CDR3 DNA is TGTGCCAGCAGCTTAGAAGGTACAGGGCTACACGAGCAGTACTTC. This sequence encodes CASSLEGTGLHEQYF.

This chain uses TRBV29-1 with TRBJ2-7; TRBD1 matches at 12 bases. The V and J ends lost 4 bases and 2 bases, in that order; junction bases with no gene match: 6. This CDR3 contains 15 residues. The V gene's germline CDR1 is SQVTM and CDR2 ANQGSEA. CDR3 in DNA: TGCAGCGTTGCGGGACAGGGGGCGAGGGCCTACGAGCAGTACTTC. It encodes CSVAGQGARAYEQYF.

This rearrangement joins TRBV29-1 to TRBJ1-4; D ambiguous. The CDR3 is 12 residues long. V was trimmed by 5 bases and J by 7 bases, leaving 11 bases between them. CDR1 is SQVTM and CDR2 is ANQGSEA in the germline V gene. The CDR3 region has the DNA TGCAGCGTTTCCTTCAACGGTGAAAAACTGTTTTTT. Its protein is CSVSFNGEKLFF.

The chain couples TRBV6-6 to TRBJ2-7; 7 bases fit TRBD2. V shed 7 bases, J shed 1 base, and the junction held 7 bases outside the gene matches. CDR3 length equals 14 residues. Germline CDR1 is MNHNY and CDR2 is SVGAGI (reference sequence). The CDR3 DNA sequence: TGTGCCAGCAACCCAGCGGGGCCATCCTACGAGCAGTACTTC. As protein: CASNPAGPSYEQYF.

This clone was detected only a few times. The chain uses TRBV7-2 and TRBJ2-7; 11 positions match TRBD1. The CDR3 is 13 amino acids. Trimming took 11 bases from V and 5 from J; bases not matched to a gene: 8. Germline values: CDR1 SGHTA, CDR2 FQGNSA. CDR3 sequence: CASQGQGAHEQYF. CDR3 nucleotide sequence: TGTGCCTCTCAAGGACAGGGGGCCCACGAGCAGTACTTC.

The rearrangement links TRBV11-2 to TRBJ1-1, with 7 bases fitting TRBD1. CDR1 SGHAT and CDR2 FQNNGV come from the germline V gene. Trimming cost V 4 bases and J 0 bases; bases outside gene matches: 2. The CDR3 contains 14 residues. The CDR3 protein is CASSSDRVNTEAFF. The CDR3 coding sequence is TGTGCCAGCAGCTCCGACAGGGTGAACACTGAAGCTTTCTTT.

CDR3 amino acids: CAWSVIGWEKLFF. In nucleotides, the CDR3 is TGTGCCTGGAGTGTAATCGGTTGGGAAAAACTGTTTTTT. The V call is TRBV30, the J call TRBJ1-4, with D hard to call. V lost 0 bases, J lost 8 bases, and 10 bases lay in between. CDR1 is GTSNPN, CDR2 SVGIG, per germline (reference sequence). The CDR3 sequence is 13 residues long. Combining the CDR3 with reference TRBV30 and TRBJ1-4 gives the whole variable domain SQTIHQWPATLVQPVGSPLSLECTVEGTSNPNLYWYRQAAGRGLQLLFYSVGIGQISSEVPQNLSASRPQDRQFILSSKKLLLSDSGFYLCAWSVIGWEKLFFGSGTQLSVL.

The chain recombines TRBV3-1 (or the pseudogene TRBV3-2) with TRBJ1-4; 9 positions match TRBD1. The junction had 5 bases not matched to a gene; V was cut back by 4 bases and J by 8 bases. Germline lookup yields CDR1 LGHDT and CDR2 YNNKEL (reference sequence). This CDR3 contains 14 residues. The chain's CDR3 is CASSRRQGEEKLFF. The CDR3 coding sequence is TGTGCCAGCAGCCGACGACAGGGGGAAGAAAAACTGTTTTTT.

V usage is TRBV19 and J usage is TRBJ1-4, with 10 bases fitting TRBD1. CDR1 and CDR2 from the germline V gene are LNHDA and SQIVND (reference sequence). This CDR3 contains 14 residues. V lost 3 bases, J lost 6 bases, and 1 base stayed unmatched. The CDR3 region is CASSIGTGDEKLFF. The CDR3 coding sequence is TGTGCCAGTAGTATCGGGACAGGGGATGAAAAACTGTTTTTT.

The chain couples TRBV9 to TRBJ2-5, with 8 bases fitting TRBD1. With 1 base clipped from V and 5 bases from J, the junction kept 7 bases outside the gene matches. The CDR3 covers 15 residues. CDR1 SGDLS and CDR2 YYNGEE come from the germline V gene. The CDR3 nucleotides are TGTGCCAGCAGCGTAAACAGGGGGTTAATGGAGACCCAGTACTTC. This encodes CASSVNRGLMETQYF.

The rearrangement uses TRBV5-1 and TRBJ2-7; no reliable D call. This CDR3 contains 14 residues. V lost 2 bases and J 2 bases, leaving 11 bases between the germline ends. The germline CDR1 and CDR2 sequences are SGHRS and YFSETQ. CDR3 amino acids: CASSLSGSAYEQYF. The CDR3 region has the DNA TGCGCCAGCAGCTTATCCGGGTCCGCCTACGAGCAGTACTTC.

The rearrangement joins TRBV5-6 to TRBJ2-2, with TRBD1 matching 11 bases. The germline V gene encodes CDR1 SGHDT and CDR2 YYEEEE. The CDR3 contains 16 residues. V was pared by 3 bases and J by 0 bases, with 1 base of the junction left unmatched. In DNA, the CDR3 is TGTGCCAGCAGCTGGACAGGGGGCACGAACACCGGGGAGCTGTTTTTT. Translating it yields CASSWTGGTNTGELFF.

This clone was seen a single time. This chain links TRBV11-2 with TRBJ2-2; a possible D gene is TRBD2 (6 bases). The CDR3 is 15 amino acids. Germline-derived CDR1 and CDR2 are SGHAT and FQNNGV. Trimming shortened V by 5 bases and J by 7 bases, and 17 bases separated the two germline ends. The CDR3 DNA reads TGTGCCAGCAGCCGAGGAGGGAATTTCGTCGGGGAGCTGTTTTTT. As protein: CASSRGGNFVGELFF.

The gene calls are TRBV24-1 and TRBJ2-3, with D unclear. Germline-derived CDR1 and CDR2 are KGHDR and SFDVKD. The CDR3 runs 13 residues. Trimming removed 3 bases from V and 3 bases from J, with 6 bases in between. The CDR3 protein is CATSDPGTDTQYF. The CDR3, as DNA: TGTGCCACCAGTGATCCAGGAACAGATACGCAGTATTTT.